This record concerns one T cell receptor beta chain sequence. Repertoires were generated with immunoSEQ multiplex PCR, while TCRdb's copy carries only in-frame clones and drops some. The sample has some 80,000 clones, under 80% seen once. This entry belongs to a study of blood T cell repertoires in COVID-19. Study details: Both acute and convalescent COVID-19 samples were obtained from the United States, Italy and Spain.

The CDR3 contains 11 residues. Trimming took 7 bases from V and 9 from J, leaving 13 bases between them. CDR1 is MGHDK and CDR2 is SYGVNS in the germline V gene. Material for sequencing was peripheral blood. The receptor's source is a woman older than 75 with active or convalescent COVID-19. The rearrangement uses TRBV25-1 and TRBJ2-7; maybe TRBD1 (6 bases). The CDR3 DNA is TGTGCCAGCACTCAACAGGGTGGGCAGTACTTC. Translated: CASTQQGGQYF.